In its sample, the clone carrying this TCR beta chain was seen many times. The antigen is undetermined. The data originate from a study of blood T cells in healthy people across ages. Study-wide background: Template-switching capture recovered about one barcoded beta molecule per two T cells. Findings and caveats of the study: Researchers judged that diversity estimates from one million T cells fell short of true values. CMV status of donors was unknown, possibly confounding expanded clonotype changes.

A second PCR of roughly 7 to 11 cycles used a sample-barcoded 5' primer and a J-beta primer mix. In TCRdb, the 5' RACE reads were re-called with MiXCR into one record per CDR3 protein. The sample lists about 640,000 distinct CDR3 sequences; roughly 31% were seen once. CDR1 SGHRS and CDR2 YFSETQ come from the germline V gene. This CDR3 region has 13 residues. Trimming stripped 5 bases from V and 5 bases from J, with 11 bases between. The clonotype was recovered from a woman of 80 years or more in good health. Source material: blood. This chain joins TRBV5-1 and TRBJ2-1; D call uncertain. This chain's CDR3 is CASSRYGDNEQFF. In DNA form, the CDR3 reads TGCGCCAGCAGTAGGTACGGAGACAATGAGCAGTTCTTC.